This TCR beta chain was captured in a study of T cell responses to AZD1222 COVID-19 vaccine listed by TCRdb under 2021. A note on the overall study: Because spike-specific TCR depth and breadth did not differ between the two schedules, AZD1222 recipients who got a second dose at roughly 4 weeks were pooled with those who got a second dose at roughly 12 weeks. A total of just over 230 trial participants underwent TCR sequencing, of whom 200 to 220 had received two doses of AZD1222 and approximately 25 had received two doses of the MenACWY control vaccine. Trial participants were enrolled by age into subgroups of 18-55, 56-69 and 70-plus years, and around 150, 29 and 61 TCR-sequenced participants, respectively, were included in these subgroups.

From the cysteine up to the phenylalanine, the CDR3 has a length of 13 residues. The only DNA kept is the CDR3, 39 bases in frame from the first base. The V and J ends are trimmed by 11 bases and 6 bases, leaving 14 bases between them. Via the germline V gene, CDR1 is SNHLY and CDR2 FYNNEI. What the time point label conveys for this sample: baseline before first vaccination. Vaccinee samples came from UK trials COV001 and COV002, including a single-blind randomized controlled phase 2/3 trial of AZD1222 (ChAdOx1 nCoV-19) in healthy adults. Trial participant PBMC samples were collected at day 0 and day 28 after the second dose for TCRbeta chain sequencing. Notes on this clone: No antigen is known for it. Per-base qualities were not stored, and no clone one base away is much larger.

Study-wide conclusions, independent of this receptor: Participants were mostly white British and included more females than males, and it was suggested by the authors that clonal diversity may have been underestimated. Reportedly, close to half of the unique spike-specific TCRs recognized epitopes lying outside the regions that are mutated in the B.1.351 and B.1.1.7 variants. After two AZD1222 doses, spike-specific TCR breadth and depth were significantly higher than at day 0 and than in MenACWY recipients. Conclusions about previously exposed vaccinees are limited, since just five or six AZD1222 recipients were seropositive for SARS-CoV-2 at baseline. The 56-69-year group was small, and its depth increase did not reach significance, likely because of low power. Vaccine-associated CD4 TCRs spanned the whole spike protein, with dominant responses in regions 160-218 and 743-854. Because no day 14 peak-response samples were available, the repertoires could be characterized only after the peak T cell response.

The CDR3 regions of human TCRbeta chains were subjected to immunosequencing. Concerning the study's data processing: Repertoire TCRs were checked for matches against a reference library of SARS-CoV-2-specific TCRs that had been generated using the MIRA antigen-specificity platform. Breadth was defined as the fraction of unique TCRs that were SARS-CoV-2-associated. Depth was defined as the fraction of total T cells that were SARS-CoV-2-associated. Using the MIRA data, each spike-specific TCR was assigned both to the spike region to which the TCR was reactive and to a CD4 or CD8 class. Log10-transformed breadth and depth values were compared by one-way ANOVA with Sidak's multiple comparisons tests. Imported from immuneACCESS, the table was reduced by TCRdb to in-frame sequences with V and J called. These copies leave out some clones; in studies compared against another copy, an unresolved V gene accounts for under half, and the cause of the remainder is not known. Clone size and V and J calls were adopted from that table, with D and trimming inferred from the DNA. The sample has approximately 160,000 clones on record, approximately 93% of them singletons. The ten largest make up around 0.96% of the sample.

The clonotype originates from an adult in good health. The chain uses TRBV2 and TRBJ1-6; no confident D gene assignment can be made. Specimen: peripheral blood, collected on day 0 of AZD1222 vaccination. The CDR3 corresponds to CASVSVLNSPLHF. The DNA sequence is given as TGTGCCTCCGTATCCGTACTTAATTCACCCCTCCACTTT.